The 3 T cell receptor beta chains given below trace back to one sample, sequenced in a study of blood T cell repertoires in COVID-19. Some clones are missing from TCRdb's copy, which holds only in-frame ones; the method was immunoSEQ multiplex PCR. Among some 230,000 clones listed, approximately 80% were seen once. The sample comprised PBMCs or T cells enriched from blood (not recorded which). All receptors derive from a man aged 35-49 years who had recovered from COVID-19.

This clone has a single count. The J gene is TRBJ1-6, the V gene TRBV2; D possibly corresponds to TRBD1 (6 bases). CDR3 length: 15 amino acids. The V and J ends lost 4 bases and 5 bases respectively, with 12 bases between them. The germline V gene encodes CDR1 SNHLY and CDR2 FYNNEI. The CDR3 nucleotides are TGTGCCAGCAGTGGTGCGGGGGGCAATAATTCACCCCTCCACTTT. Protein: CASSGAGGNNSPLHF. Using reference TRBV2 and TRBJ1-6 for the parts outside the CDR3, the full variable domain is EPEVTQTPSHQVTQMGQEVILRCVPISNHLYFYWYRQILGQKVEFLVSFYNNEISEKSEIFDDQFSVERPDGSNFTLKIRSTKLEDSAMYFCASSGAGGNNSPLHFGNGTRLTVT.

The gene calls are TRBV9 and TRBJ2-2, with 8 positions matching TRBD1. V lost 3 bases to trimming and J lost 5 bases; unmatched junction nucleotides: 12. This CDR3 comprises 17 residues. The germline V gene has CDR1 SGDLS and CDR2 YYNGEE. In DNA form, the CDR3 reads TGTGCCAGCAGCGGAGCCCCGGGCAGGGGGCCGACCGGGGAGCTGTTTTTT. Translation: CASSGAPGRGPTGELFF.

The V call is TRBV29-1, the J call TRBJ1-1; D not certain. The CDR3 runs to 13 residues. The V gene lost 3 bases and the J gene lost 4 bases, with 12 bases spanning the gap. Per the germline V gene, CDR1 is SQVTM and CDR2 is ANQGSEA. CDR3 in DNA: TGCAGCGTTGAGCCAGCGGCGGGCACTGAAGCTTTCTTT. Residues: CSVEPAAGTEAFF.